The entry that follows covers one TCR beta chain sequence. The target antigen is unknown. The CDR3 is 14 amino acids. Germline CDR1 reads SEHNR; CDR2 reads FQNEAQ (reference sequence). V trimming: 5 bases; J trimming: 5 bases; junction bases outside the gene matches: 4. These data come from a study of cytomegalovirus exposure and HLA in healthy donors. Whole-study findings and limits: What TCR beta sequences reportedly achieved was accurate prediction of HLA-A and HLA-B alleles in most subjects. Later analysis identified a missense DCLRE1C variant that was linked to TCR beta V- and J-gene trimming. A cluster of highly shared sequence variants was likely a sequencing artifact.

PCR amplification relied on 60 Vbeta primers (plus 13 Jbeta primers). Method: immunoSEQ multiplex PCR; TCRdb's copy keeps in-frame clones and lacks some. This table has under 130,000 clones, roughly two thirds appearing once. The chain joins TRBV7-9 to TRBJ2-1, with 9 bases matching TRBD2. Sample: PBMCs. This TCR was recovered from a man aged 25-45 years in good health and CMV-seronegative. The DNA for the CDR3 is TGTGCCAGCAGCCTTAGCGGGAGCCACAATGAGCAGTTCTTC. The encoded protein is CASSLSGSHNEQFF.